What follows are 14 T cell receptor beta chains derived from one specimen sequenced in a study of technical replicates of blood from four donors. The protocol was immunoSEQ multiplex PCR, while the TCRdb copy is restricted to in-frame clones and leaves out a portion. The sample gives over 10,000 clones, 95% of which show up once; roughly 6.8% is in the top ten. Sequenced: PBMCs. The receptors shown here come from a human donor in good health.

The J gene is TRBJ1-1, the V gene TRBV9, with D possibly being TRBD1 (6 bases). This CDR3 is 14 amino acids long. The V gene's germline CDR1 is SGDLS and CDR2 YYNGEE. With 4 bases removed from V and 8 bases from J, the gap between germline ends came to 18 bases. As DNA, the CDR3 is TGTGCCAGCAGCCCCTCAGGGGATAGGGAAGAAGCTTTCTTT. It is translated as CASSPSGDREEAFF.

The chain uses TRBV28 and TRBJ2-7, with a possible D match to TRBD2 (5 bases). The CDR3 is 16 amino acids. From germline, CDR1 is MDHEN and CDR2 SYDVKM. Deletions cut 2 bases from V and 1 base from J, with 15 bases between. CDR3 sequence: CASSLGLLSVSYEQYF. The CDR3 nucleotides read TGTGCCAGCAGTTTAGGGTTACTTAGCGTATCCTACGAGCAGTACTTC.

The chain joins TRBV7-9 to TRBJ2-3, with 9 bases that match TRBD1. Trimming took 5 bases from V and 1 from J; bases not matched to a gene: 4. Germline CDR1 and CDR2: SEHNR and FQNEAQ (reference sequence). The CDR3 loop spans 15 amino acids. Here the CDR3 DNA reads TGTGCCAGCAGCCTAAGGACAGGGGGCACAGATACGCAGTATTTT. This gives the protein CASSLRTGGTDTQYF.

The rearrangement uses TRBV11-2 and TRBJ1-2, with D possibly matching TRBD1 (5 bases). Germline values: CDR1 SGHAT, CDR2 FQNNGV. V lost 1 base and J 2 bases, leaving 5 bases between the germline ends. This CDR3 region has 13 residues. The CDR3 is CASSLGTNYGYTF. The CDR3 DNA follows: TGTGCCAGCAGCTTAGGGACAAACTATGGCTACACCTTC.

The chain recombines TRBV30 with TRBJ2-1; TRBD2 is a possible D gene (6 bases). This CDR3 has 15 amino acids. Germline V gives CDR1 GTSNPN, CDR2 SVGIG (reference sequence). V was trimmed by 0 bases and J by 4 bases, leaving 13 bases between them. In nucleotides, the CDR3 is TGTGCCTGGAGTGTAGACTTCGGGAGTTACAATGAGCAGTTCTTC. This gives the protein CAWSVDFGSYNEQFF. The full variable domain, completed using reference TRBV30 and TRBJ2-1, is SQTIHQWPATLVQPVGSPLSLECTVEGTSNPNLYWYRQAAGRGLQLLFYSVGIGQISSEVPQNLSASRPQDRQFILSSKKLLLSDSGFYLCAWSVDFGSYNEQFFGPGTRLTVL.

This clone was seen only once. This chain uses TRBV2 with TRBJ2-2; 10 positions match TRBD1. The CDR3 contains 15 residues. Germline CDR1 reads SNHLY; CDR2 reads FYNNEI. V lost 5 bases, J lost 8 bases, and 8 bases stayed unmatched. CDR3 protein: CASSSRQGAAGELFF. CDR3 bases: TGTGCCAGCAGTTCCAGACAGGGGGCCGCAGGGGAGCTGTTTTTT. The entire variable domain, with the rest obtained from reference TRBV2 and TRBJ2-2, is as follows: EPEVTQTPSHQVTQMGQEVILRCVPISNHLYFYWYRQILGQKVEFLVSFYNNEISEKSEIFDDQFSVERPDGSNFTLKIRSTKLEDSAMYFCASSSRQGAAGELFFGEGSRLTVL.

This clone is labeled medium-sized (0.01 to 0.1%). The CDR3 loop reads CASSDEAGGGTDTQYF. The CDR3 nucleotides read TGTGCCAGCAGTGATGAAGCGGGAGGGGGCACAGATACGCAGTATTTT. The rearrangement uses TRBV6-1 and TRBJ2-3, with TRBD2 matching over 10 bases. The CDR3 length is 16 residues. V lost 3 bases, J lost 1 base, and 4 bases stayed unmatched. Germline V lookup: CDR1 MNHNS, CDR2 SASEGT.

V and J are TRBV18 and TRBJ1-3, with 8 nucleotides matching TRBD1. V lost 4 bases and J lost 8; bases outside the gene matches: 10. Germline values: CDR1 KGHSH, CDR2 LQKENI. The CDR3 has 15 residues. CDR3 protein: CASSLGQGRLYTIYF. In DNA, the CDR3 is TGTGCCAGCTCACTCGGACAGGGAAGGCTCTACACCATATATTTT.

The chain uses TRBV13 and TRBJ2-1, with D hard to call. The CDR3 runs to 12 residues. Germline V gene sequence: CDR1 PRHDT, CDR2 FYEKMQ (reference sequence). The V end lost 7 bases, the J end lost 1 base, and 5 bases lay between the germline ends. In nucleotides, the CDR3 is TGTGCCAGCACTCGGTCCTACAATGAGCAGTTCTTC. Translating it yields CASTRSYNEQFF.

V gene TRBV7-9 combines with J gene TRBJ1-1; the match to TRBD1 covers 7 bases. There are 15 residues in the CDR3. With 6 bases clipped from V and 0 bases from J, the junction kept 7 bases outside the gene matches. Germline assignment: CDR1 SEHNR and CDR2 FQNEAQ (reference sequence). This CDR3 is CASRPTGALNTEAFF. The DNA for the CDR3 is TGTGCCAGCAGGCCTACAGGGGCCCTGAACACTGAAGCTTTCTTT.

CDR3 amino acids: CAWSSSGYDQPQHF. The DNA for the CDR3 is TGTGCCTGGAGTTCCTCGGGGTATGATCAGCCCCAGCATTTT. This chain links TRBV30 with TRBJ1-5, with D unresolved. The ends were cut back, 2 bases at V and 5 bases at J, with 13 bases in the middle. The CDR3 covers 14 residues. The germline V gene encodes CDR1 GTSNPN and CDR2 SVGIG (reference sequence). The variable domain in full, with the rest retrieved from reference TRBV30 and TRBJ1-5, is SQTIHQWPATLVQPVGSPLSLECTVEGTSNPNLYWYRQAAGRGLQLLFYSVGIGQISSEVPQNLSASRPQDRQFILSSKKLLLSDSGFYLCAWSSSGYDQPQHFGDGTRLSIL.

The rearrangement joins TRBV30 to TRBJ1-3; possible D gene TRBD1, 6 bases. CDR1 and CDR2 (germline): GTSNPN, SVGIG (reference sequence). The CDR3 is 14 residues long. Trimming left V 4 bases short and J 4 bases short, with 14 bases between. CDR3 bases: TGTGCCTGGACGAAGACAGGACCCGGAAACACCATATATTTT. Translation gives CAWTKTGPGNTIYF.

V gene TRBV7-8 combines with J gene TRBJ2-1; 7 bases are shared with TRBD2. Germline CDR1 reads SGHVS; CDR2 reads FQNEAQ. The CDR3 is 16 amino acids. V shed 1 base and J 0 bases; nucleotides not matched to a gene: 3. The CDR3 region has the DNA TGTGCCAGCAGCTTAGTCGGGGGGAGCTCCTACAATGAGCAGTTCTTC. It specifies CASSLVGGSSYNEQFF.

V usage is TRBV11-2 and J usage is TRBJ2-7; the D gene is possibly TRBD2 (6 bases). The CDR3 loop spans 15 amino acids. V was pared by 0 bases and J by 2 bases, with 11 bases between. CDR1 is SGHAT, CDR2 FQNNGV, per germline. This CDR3 reads CASSLEPGVAYEQYF. Here the CDR3 DNA reads TGTGCCAGCAGCTTAGAACCGGGAGTTGCCTACGAGCAGTACTTC.